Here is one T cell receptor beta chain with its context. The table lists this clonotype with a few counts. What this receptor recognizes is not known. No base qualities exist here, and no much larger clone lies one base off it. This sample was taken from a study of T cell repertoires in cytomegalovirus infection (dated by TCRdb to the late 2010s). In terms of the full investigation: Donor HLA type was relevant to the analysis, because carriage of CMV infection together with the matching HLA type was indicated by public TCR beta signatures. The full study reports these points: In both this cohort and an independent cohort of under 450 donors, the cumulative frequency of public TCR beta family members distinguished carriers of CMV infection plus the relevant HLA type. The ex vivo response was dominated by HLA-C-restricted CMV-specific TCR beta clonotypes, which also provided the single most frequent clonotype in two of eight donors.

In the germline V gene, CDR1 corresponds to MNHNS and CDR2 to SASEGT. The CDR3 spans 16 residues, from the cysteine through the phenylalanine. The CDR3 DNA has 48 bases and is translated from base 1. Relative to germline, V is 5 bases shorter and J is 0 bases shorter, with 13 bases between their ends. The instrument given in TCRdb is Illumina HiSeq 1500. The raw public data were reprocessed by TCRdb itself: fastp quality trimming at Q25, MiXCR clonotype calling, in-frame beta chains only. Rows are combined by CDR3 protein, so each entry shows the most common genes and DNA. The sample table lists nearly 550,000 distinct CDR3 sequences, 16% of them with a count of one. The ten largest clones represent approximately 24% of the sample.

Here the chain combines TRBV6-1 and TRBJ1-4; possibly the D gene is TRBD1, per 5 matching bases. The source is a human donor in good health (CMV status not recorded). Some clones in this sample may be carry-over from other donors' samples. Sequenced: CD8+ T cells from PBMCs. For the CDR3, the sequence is CASSYDDRATNEKLFF. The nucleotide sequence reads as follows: TGTGCCAGCAGTTATGACGACAGAGCAACTAATGAAAAACTGTTTTTT.